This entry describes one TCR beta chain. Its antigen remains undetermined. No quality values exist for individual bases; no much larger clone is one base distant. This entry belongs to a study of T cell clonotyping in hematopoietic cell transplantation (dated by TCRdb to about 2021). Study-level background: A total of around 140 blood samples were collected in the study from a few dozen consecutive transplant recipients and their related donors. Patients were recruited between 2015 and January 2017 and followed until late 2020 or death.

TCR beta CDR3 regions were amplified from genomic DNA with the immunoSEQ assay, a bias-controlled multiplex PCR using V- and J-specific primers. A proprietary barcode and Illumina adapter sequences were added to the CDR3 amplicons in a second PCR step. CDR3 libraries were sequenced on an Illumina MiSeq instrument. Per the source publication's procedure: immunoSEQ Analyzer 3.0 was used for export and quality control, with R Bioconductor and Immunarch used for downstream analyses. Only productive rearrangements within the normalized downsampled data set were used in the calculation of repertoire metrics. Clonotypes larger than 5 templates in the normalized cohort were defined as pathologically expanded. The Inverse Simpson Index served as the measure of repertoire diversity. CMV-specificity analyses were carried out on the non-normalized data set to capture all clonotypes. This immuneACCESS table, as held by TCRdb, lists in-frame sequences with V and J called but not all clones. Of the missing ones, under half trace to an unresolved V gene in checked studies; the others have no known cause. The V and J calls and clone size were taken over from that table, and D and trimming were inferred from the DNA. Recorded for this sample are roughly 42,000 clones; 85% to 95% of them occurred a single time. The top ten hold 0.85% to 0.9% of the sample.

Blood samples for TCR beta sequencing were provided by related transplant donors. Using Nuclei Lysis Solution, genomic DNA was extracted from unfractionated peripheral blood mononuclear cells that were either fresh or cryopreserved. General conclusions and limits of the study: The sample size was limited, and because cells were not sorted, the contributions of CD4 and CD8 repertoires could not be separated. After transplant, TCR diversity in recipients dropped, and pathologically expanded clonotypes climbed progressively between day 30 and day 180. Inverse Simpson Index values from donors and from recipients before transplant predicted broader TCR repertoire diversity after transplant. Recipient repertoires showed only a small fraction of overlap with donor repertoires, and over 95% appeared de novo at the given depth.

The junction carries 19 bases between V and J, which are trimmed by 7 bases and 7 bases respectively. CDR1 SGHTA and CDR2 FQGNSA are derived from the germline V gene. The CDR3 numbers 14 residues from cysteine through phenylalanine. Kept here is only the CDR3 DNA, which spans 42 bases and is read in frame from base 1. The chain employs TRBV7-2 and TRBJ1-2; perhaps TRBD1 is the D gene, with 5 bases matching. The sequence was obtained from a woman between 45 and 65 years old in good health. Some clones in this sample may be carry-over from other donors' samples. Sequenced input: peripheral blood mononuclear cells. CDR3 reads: CASTAEGVLGGYTF. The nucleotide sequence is TGTGCCAGCACCGCAGAAGGGGTTCTAGGTGGCTACACCTTC. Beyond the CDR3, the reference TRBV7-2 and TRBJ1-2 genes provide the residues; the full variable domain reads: GAGVSQSPSNKVTEKGKDVELRCDPISGHTALYWYRQSLGQGLEFLIYFQGNSAPDKSGLPSDRFSAERTGGSVSTLTIQRTQQEDSAVYLCASTAEGVLGGYTFGSGTRLTVV.